This T cell receptor beta chain originates from a study of shared clonotypes between healthy human individuals. The V gene lost 4 bases and the J gene lost 1 base, with 14 bases spanning the gap. The CDR3 is made up of 17 amino acids. Germline values: CDR1 SNHLY, CDR2 FYNNEI. Assay used: immunoSEQ multiplex PCR; TCRdb lists only in-frame clones, some missing. The data show 330,000 or so clones, under 80% seen once. Sequencing was done on a sample of memory CD4+ T cells sorted from blood. Indicated subset: CD45RA-negative fraction. This receptor was identified in a man aged 25-45 years in good health. V and J are TRBV2 and TRBJ2-6; D is unresolved. CDR3 bases: TGTGCCAGCAGTGCCGGATTGTTACATTCTGGGGCCAACGTCCTGACTTTC. Translating it yields CASSAGLLHSGANVLTF.